Following are 28 T cell receptor beta chains from one sample sequenced in a study of Graves' ophthalmopathy and Graves' hyperthyroidism. CDR3 regions of TCR beta were amplified from RNA transcripts. HTBI primers primed a first-round RT-PCR, and a second-round multiplex PCR followed. Using its own MiXCR run on the multiplex PCR reads, TCRdb lists one record per CDR3 protein. The sample contains approximately 330,000 distinct CDR3 sequences, about a sixth of which appear only once. Sequenced input: peripheral blood. The receptor set was obtained from an adult man with Graves' ophthalmopathy.

In its sample, this clonotype was seen many times. This sequence joins TRBV11-3 and TRBJ2-7, with D uncertain. The ends were cut back, 0 bases at V and 7 bases at J, with 10 bases in the middle. Germline V gene lookup returns CDR1 SGHNT and CDR2 YENEEA. CDR3 length: 13 residues. This chain's CDR3 is CASSLDMVGEQYF. CDR3 sequence (DNA): TGTGCCAGCAGCTTAGACATGGTCGGGGAGCAGTACTTC.

This chain links TRBV6-1 with TRBJ1-1; D is possibly TRBD1 (6 bases). The germline gives CDR1 MNHNS, CDR2 SASEGT. The germline V and J ends were trimmed by 6 bases and 2 bases, with 13 bases remaining between them. CDR3 length: 14 amino acids. Here the CDR3 reads CASRKDSLNTEAFF. In DNA, the CDR3 is TGTGCCAGCAGGAAGGACAGCTTAAACACTGAAGCTTTCTTT.

This clonotype was seen repeatedly, ten times or more. The chain links TRBV4-2 to TRBJ2-2; TRBD1 matches 9 bases. This CDR3 contains 17 residues. Losses at the gene ends were 4 bases for V and 7 bases for J; bases not matched to a gene: 13. Germline values: CDR1 LGHNA, CDR2 YNFKEQ. CDR3 protein: CASSPPGTGRVIGELFF. The DNA of the CDR3 is TGTGCCAGCAGCCCCCCCGGGACAGGGAGAGTGATCGGGGAGCTGTTTTTT.

There are many counts of this clonotype. The junction does not match germline at one end; this may be a read error. The CDR3 bases are TGCAGTGTCCGACAGGGGAGGGCTTTT. The encoded protein is CSVRQGRAF. This chain connects TRBV20-1 to TRBJ1-1; 8 bases match TRBD1. There are 9 residues in the CDR3. From germline, CDR1 is DFQATT and CDR2 SNEGSKA (reference sequence).

This clonotype was picked up many times. V is TRBV12-3 or TRBV12-4 and J is TRBJ2-7, with D perhaps matching TRBD1 or TRBD2 (5 bases each). The V end was cut by 5 bases, the J end by 2 bases, with 19 bases between. This CDR3 is built from 16 residues. CDR3 region: CASSHQNRDPTYEQYF. CDR3 nucleotides: TGTGCCAGCAGTCACCAGAACCGGGACCCAACCTACGAGCAGTACTTC.

This clonotype was seen many times. The chain has TRBV6-2 or TRBV6-3 and TRBJ2-2, with D possibly being TRBD1 (5 bases). Germline CDR1 and CDR2: MNHEY and SVGEGT. This CDR3 is built from 15 residues. V lost 0 bases and J 7 bases, leaving 12 bases between the germline ends. The CDR3 nucleotides read TGTGCCAGCAGTTACTCGGCAGGGTTTCACGGGGAGCTGTTTTTT. It is translated as CASSYSAGFHGELFF.

This clonotype was seen ten or more times. The V gene is TRBV20-1, the J gene TRBJ2-7; 10 bases are a match to TRBD2. V dropped 1 base and J dropped 0; count of bases not matched to a gene: 18. The CDR3 spans 20 residues. In germline, CDR1 is DFQATT, CDR2 SNEGSKA (reference sequence). The CDR3 nucleotides read TGCAGTGCTAGAGCACCCGTCCCAGCGGGAGGGTTTCTGGGCTCCTACGAGCAGTACTTC. It specifies CSARAPVPAGGFLGSYEQYF.

This clonotype has ten or more counts. The chain uses TRBV29-1 and TRBJ1-2, with 9 bases aligning to TRBD1. Germline CDR1 SQVTM, CDR2 ANQGSEA. This CDR3 is 13 amino acids long. V lost 4 bases and J lost 4; bases outside the gene matches: 4. As DNA, the CDR3 is TGCAGCGTTGGAGACAGGGGGATCTATGGCTACACCTTC. Translating gives CSVGDRGIYGYTF.

This clonotype has ten or more counts. V and J are TRBV4-1 and TRBJ1-6; D is undetermined. The CDR3 spans 15 residues. Trimming removed 1 base from V and 7 bases from J, with 11 bases in between. CDR1 is MGHRA, CDR2 YSYEKL, per germline. The CDR3 DNA follows: TGCGCCAGCAGCCAAGTATGGGAGGAAAATTCACCCCTCCACTTT. Translating it yields CASSQVWEENSPLHF.

About this clonotype itself: One base away lies a much larger clone, so this may be a sequencing read error. The gene calls are TRBV6-1 and TRBJ2-7; D remains ambiguous. V lost 4 bases and J lost 1, with 8 bases in between. The CDR3 has 13 residues. Germline V gives CDR1 MNHNS, CDR2 SASEGT. CDR3 nucleotides: TGTGCCAGCAGTGCAGGCGGTTCCTACGAGCAGTACTTC. Translation gives CASSAGGSYEQYF.

This clonotype was counted at least ten times. V usage is TRBV19 and J usage is TRBJ1-1, with TRBD1 matching 7 bases. The CDR3 has 14 amino acids. Germline CDR1 and CDR2: LNHDA and SQIVND (reference sequence). The junction had 5 bases not matched to a gene; V was cut back by 1 base and J by 6 bases. Here the CDR3 DNA reads TGTGCCAGTAGTATAGTACAGGGGAGCTCTGAAGCTTTCTTT. It encodes CASSIVQGSSEAFF.

This rearrangement joins TRBV15 to TRBJ2-5; no firm D call. The CDR3 is 15 amino acids. Germline-derived CDR1 and CDR2 are LNHNV and YYDKDF (reference sequence). V was cut by 3 bases and J by 4 bases, with 15 bases left in between. DNA for the CDR3: TGTGCCACCAGCAGTGGTAGCTCCACGACAGAGACCCAGTACTTC. It encodes CATSSGSSTTETQYF.

This clonotype has at least ten counts. CDR3 nucleotide sequence: TGTGCCATCAGGTCAGCGGGGACTGGGGAGACCCAGTACTTC. Translation: CAIRSAGTGETQYF. The V gene is TRBV10-3, the J gene TRBJ2-5, with 7 bases fitting TRBD2. Unmatched junction bases numbered 9, after V lost 6 bases and J lost 5 bases. This CDR3 comprises 14 residues. Germline values: CDR1 ENHRY, CDR2 SYGVKD.

The genes are TRBV28 and TRBJ2-7; D unclear. CDR1 is MDHEN, CDR2 SYDVKM, per germline. Trimming cost V 3 bases and J 0 bases, with 9 bases left between them. This CDR3 contains 14 residues. The CDR3 spells CASSFSRNSYEQYF. DNA for the CDR3: TGTGCCAGCAGTTTCTCCCGCAACTCCTACGAGCAGTACTTC.

This clonotype was observed a handful of times. This chain links TRBV2 with TRBJ2-5, with TRBD2 matching over 15 bases. Germline V gene sequence: CDR1 SNHLY, CDR2 FYNNEI. CDR3 length equals 18 residues. V lost 6 bases to trimming and J lost 4 bases; unmatched junction nucleotides: 12. The DNA for the CDR3 is TGTGCCAGCAGCCCCGGGACTAGCGGGAGGTCCTCTAGAGAGACCCAGTACTTC. As protein: CASSPGTSGRSSRETQYF.

This clonotype was seen repeatedly, ten times or more. The chain is built from TRBV9 and TRBJ1-6, with D possibly matching TRBD1 (5 bases). Germline V gives CDR1 SGDLS, CDR2 YYNGEE. V lost 3 bases to trimming and J lost 7 bases, with 11 bases between them. The CDR3 covers 14 residues. DNA for the CDR3: TGTGCCAGCAGCGACCGGGACGGGAATTCACCCCTCCACTTT. This codes for CASSDRDGNSPLHF. The full variable domain, with the rest looked up from reference TRBV9 and TRBJ1-6, is DSGVTQTPKHLITATGQRVTLRCSPRSGDLSVYWYQQSLDQGLQFLIQYYNGEERAKGNILERFSAQQFPDLHSELNLSSLELGDSALYFCASSDRDGNSPLHFGNGTRLTVT.

Comments on this clonotype: Its ends do not fully match the called genes, so a read error is possible. The chain is built from TRBV6-1 and TRBJ1-2, with D unclear. Germline CDR1 MNHNS, CDR2 SASEGT. CDR3 length: 11 amino acids. The CDR3 sequence is CAISGDYGYIF. The CDR3 DNA reads TGTGCCATCAGTGGAGACTATGGCTACATCTTC.

This chain links TRBV7-2 with TRBJ1-1; 9 nucleotides match TRBD1. V was pared by 4 bases and J by 5 bases, with 8 bases of the junction left unmatched. Germline lookup yields CDR1 SGHTA and CDR2 FQGNSA. The CDR3 length is 15 residues. The DNA for the CDR3 is TGTGCCAGCAGCTCGCCGGACAGGGGCCGGACTGAAGCTTTCTTT. Its translation is CASSSPDRGRTEAFF.

The table lists this clonotype with many counts. The chain joins TRBV2 to TRBJ1-1; no definite D call. The germline CDR1 and CDR2 sequences are SNHLY and FYNNEI. The CDR3 covers 13 residues. The V gene lost 0 bases and the J gene lost 4 bases, with 6 bases spanning the gap. CDR3 amino acids: CASSEARVTEAFF. CDR3 coding DNA: TGTGCCAGCAGTGAAGCTAGGGTCACTGAAGCTTTCTTT.

This clonotype was seen repeatedly, ten times or more. This rearrangement joins TRBV5-1 to TRBJ1-1; D is uncertain. Germline V gene sequence: CDR1 SGHRS, CDR2 YFSETQ. Trimming removed 4 bases from V and 5 bases from J, with 12 bases in between. This CDR3 contains 13 residues. The CDR3 sequence: CASSMRAGTEAFF. The CDR3 DNA reads TGCGCCAGCAGCATGCGGGCCGGTACTGAAGCTTTCTTT.

This clonotype was recorded many times. A read error is likely, as this CDR3 ends without the conserved phenylalanine or tryptophan. No DNA is shown, since the ends of the CDR3 on it are uncertain; the CDR3 is the one TCRdb lists. The rearrangement links TRBV7-6 to TRBJ2-7; the table's TRBD2 call for D was not verified on the DNA. Germline V gene lookup returns CDR1 SGHVS and CDR2 FNYEAQ. Ends included, the CDR3 has 10 residues. The CDR3 reads CASSPRGGSL.

This clonotype showed up many times. No conserved phenylalanine or tryptophan is present at the end of the CDR3, so a read error is the likely explanation. The chain links TRBV7-9 to TRBJ1-5; D remains unclear. This CDR3 contains 17 residues. Trimming removed 5 bases at V and 1 base at J, with 18 bases between. The germline gives CDR1 SEHNR, CDR2 FQNEAQ (reference sequence). Here the CDR3 reads CASSHDSRGGSNQPQHL. The CDR3 nucleotides are TGTGCCAGCAGCCACGATAGCCGGGGAGGGAGCAATCAGCCCCAGCATCTT.

This clonotype was detected many times. It is unclear where the CDR3 begins or ends on the DNA, so no DNA is shown, and the CDR3 is as TCRdb lists it. The V and J genes are TRBV6-5 and TRBJ2-7; the table calls TRBD1, which could not be checked here. Both ends counted, the CDR3 spans 16 residues. From germline, CDR1 is MNHEY and CDR2 SVGAGI. CDR3 in amino acids: CASSTSTGGRSYEQYF.

This clonotype was recorded many times. The V call is TRBV10-3, the J call TRBJ1-5, with 8 bases fitting TRBD1. This CDR3 comprises 13 residues. Unmatched junction bases numbered 3, after V lost 4 bases and J lost 7 bases. Germline V gives CDR1 ENHRY, CDR2 SYGVKD. DNA for the CDR3: TGTGCCATCAGTGTGGACAGGGCCCAGCCCCAGCATTTT. Its translation is CAISVDRAQPQHF.

At least ten counts were recorded for this clonotype. The chain links TRBV28 to TRBJ1-5; D remains unclear. The CDR3 has 12 amino acids. Germline V gene data show CDR1 as MDHEN and CDR2 as SYDVKM. V lost 5 bases to trimming and J lost 2 bases, with 4 bases between them. CDR3 sequence reads: CASSTGNQPQHF. The CDR3 DNA is TGTGCCAGCAGTACAGGCAATCAGCCCCAGCATTTT. Full variable domain (missing parts from reference TRBV28 and TRBJ1-5): DVKVTQSSRYLVKRTGEKVFLECVQDMDHENMFWYRQDPGLGLRLIYFSYDVKMKEKGDIPEGYSVSREKKERFSLILESASTNQTSMYLCASSTGNQPQHFGDGTRLSIL.

The V and J genes are TRBV28 and TRBJ2-7; TRBD1 agrees at 9 bases. Trimming cost V 5 bases and J 5 bases; bases outside gene matches: 7. The CDR3 is made up of 14 amino acids. Germline V gives CDR1 MDHEN, CDR2 SYDVKM. The CDR3 DNA reads TGTGCCAGCAGTGGGACAGGGCTGGATCACGAGCAGTACTTC. It encodes CASSGTGLDHEQYF.

This clonotype was counted at least ten times. The chain is built from TRBV7-2 and TRBJ1-5; no clear D. Trimming cost V 5 bases and J 2 bases, with 10 bases left between them. The germline gives CDR1 SGHTA, CDR2 FQGNSA. The CDR3 totals 14 residues. CDR3 residues: CASSRLAGNQPQHF. CDR3 bases: TGTGCCAGCAGCCGTCTCGCAGGCAATCAGCCCCAGCATTTT.

This clonotype was counted at least ten times. The rearrangement joins TRBV11-2 to TRBJ1-5; 12 nucleotides agree with TRBD1. V shed 5 bases and J 4 bases; nucleotides not matched to a gene: 6. The CDR3 has 16 residues. Germline V gene data show CDR1 as SGHAT and CDR2 as FQNNGV. The CDR3 nucleotides read TGTGCCAGCAGCCATGGGGACAGGGGGCTAAATCAGCCCCAGCATTTT. Its translation: CASSHGDRGLNQPQHF.